This is a list of T cell receptor beta chains from one sample in a study of blood T cell repertoires in COVID-19. Generated by immunoSEQ multiplex PCR, the TCRdb table keeps only in-frame clones and is missing some. The table shows around 320,000 clones, with 90% occurring only once. Sequencing was carried out using PBMCs or T cells enriched from blood (not recorded which). The receptor set was obtained from a woman younger than 35 with acute COVID-19. Both conserved end residues are part of each CDR3. The D gene is left open where the match is weak. Where a row states a size, it is once, few, many or the class of an expanded clone; other rows omit it.

len	abundance	d_gene	v_gene	j_gene	CDR3aa	CDR3nt
16	NA	NA	TRBV5-1	TRBJ2-2	CASSLVMGDQTGELFF	TGCGCCAGCAGCTTGGTCATGGGAGATCAGACCGGGGAGCTGTTTTTT
18	NA	TRBD1	TRBV2	TRBJ1-4	CASSEARLIGQGYEKLFF	TGTGCCAGCAGTGAAGCGAGGTTAATAGGACAGGGTTATGAAAAACTGTTTTTT
15	NA	TRBD1	TRBV11-2	TRBJ1-3	CASRDSTGAGNTIYF	TGTGCCAGCAGGGACTCAACAGGGGCTGGAAACACCATATATTTT
16	NA	NA	TRBV23-1	TRBJ1-4	CASSQSRGQGYEKLFF	TGCGCCAGCAGTCAATCGCGGGGCCAGGGATATGAAAAACTGTTTTTT
21	NA	NA	TRBV21-1	TRBJ2-1	CASRWGGLAGGRWSSYNEQFF	TGTGCCAGCAGATGGGGGGGACTAGCGGGAGGGCGATGGAGCTCCTACAATGAGCAGTTCTTC
15	NA	NA	TRBV5-8	TRBJ1-6	CASSLGGHLNSPLHF	TGTGCCAGCAGCTTGGGAGGTCACCTTAATTCACCCCTCCACTTT
11	few	NA	TRBV6-5	TRBJ2-2	CASSDSGELFF	TGTGCCAGCAGCGACAGTGGGGAGCTGTTTTTT
15	NA	TRBD1	TRBV19	TRBJ1-5	CASSIERDSYQPQHF	TGTGCCAGTAGTATAGAGAGGGACAGTTATCAGCCCCAGCATTTT
13	once	NA	TRBV11-3	TRBJ1-1	CASSLDQSTEAFF	TGTGCCAGCAGCTTAGACCAATCCACTGAAGCTTTCTTT
15	many	TRBD2	TRBV5-1	TRBJ2-7	CASSWTGTSSYEQYF	TGCGCCAGCAGCTGGACCGGGACTAGCTCCTACGAGCAGTACTTC
13	NA	NA	TRBV5-1	TRBJ1-1	CASSLNMNTEAFF	TGCGCCAGCAGCTTAAATATGAACACTGAAGCTTTCTTT